This passage covers 4 T cell receptor beta chains from one sample sequenced in a study of blood T cell repertoires in COVID-19 (dated by TCRdb to the early 2020s). Library prep was done by the immunoSEQ multiplex PCR assay. The source is immuneACCESS, and TCRdb retained only in-frame sequences with V and J called. Part of the clones is not carried over; for the studies checked, unresolved V genes explain less than half of this, and the remainder is unexplained. The sample table lists 150,000 to 200,000 clones, 82% of them with a count of one. The ten most abundant clones make up 12% of the sample. Material: PBMCs or T cells enriched from blood (not recorded which). These receptors all come from a man aged 40-49 years who had recovered from COVID-19.

The chain couples TRBV7-2 to TRBJ2-3; 14 bases match TRBD2. The V gene end was trimmed by 5 bases and the J gene end by 5 bases; junction bases not matched to a gene: 3. Germline CDR1 is SGHTA and CDR2 is FQGNSA. This CDR3 is built from 15 residues. CDR3 amino acids: CASSPTSGRGDTQYF. The CDR3 coding sequence is TGTGCCAGCAGCCCGACTAGCGGGAGGGGAGATACGCAGTATTTT.

This clone occurred once. V is TRBV7-3 and J is TRBJ2-5; 15 bases are shared with TRBD2. The CDR3 has 15 residues. With 5 bases clipped from V and 5 bases from J, the junction kept 3 bases outside the gene matches. CDR1 is SGHTA, CDR2 FQGTGA, per germline. The CDR3 DNA reads TGTGCCAGCAGCAGTGGACTAGCGGGAGGGGAGACCCAGTACTTC. Translating gives CASSSGLAGGETQYF.

The V and J genes are TRBV5-1 and TRBJ2-5; TRBD2 matches 11 bases. The CDR3 is 16 residues long. V was clipped by 4 bases and J by 1 base; unmatched bases: 6. Germline V CDR1 and CDR2: SGHRS, YFSETQ. The CDR3 loop is CASSLGSGRAQETQYF. In DNA, the CDR3 is TGCGCCAGCAGCCTCGGTAGCGGGAGGGCCCAAGAGACCCAGTACTTC. Together with reference TRBV5-1 and TRBJ2-5, the CDR3 gives the full variable domain: KAGVTQTPRYLIKTRGQQVTLSCSPISGHRSVSWYQQTPGQGLQFLFEYFSETQRNKGNFPGRFSGRQFSNSRSEMNVSTLELGDSALYLCASSLGSGRAQETQYFGPGTRLLVL.

The chain employs TRBV7-8 and TRBJ1-5, with 7 bases fitting TRBD1. Germline V gene data show CDR1 as SGHVS and CDR2 as FQNEAQ. This CDR3 has 13 amino acids. J gave up 7 bases and V 2 bases, and 2 bases lay outside the gene matches. CDR3 DNA sequence: TGTGCCAGCAGCTTAACAGGGGAACAGCCCCAGCATTTT. Protein sequence: CASSLTGEQPQHF.